Given below is one TCR beta chain in context. What this receptor recognizes is not known. No much larger clone is present one base from it, and per-base qualities are unavailable. This record comes from a study of T cells in tuberculosis (dated by TCRdb to the late 2010s). Regarding the study in general: To characterize T cells specific for the mycobacterial lipid antigen glucose monomycolate (GMM), the study used CD1B tetramers together with high-throughput TCR immunosequencing. In a South African clinical cohort, IGRA-negative adolescents, IGRA-positive adolescents with latent tuberculosis and adults with active tuberculosis were compared, with ten to eleven people in each group.

TCR libraries were generated with the immunoSEQ multiplex PCR assay, using TCR-beta and/or TCR-alpha/delta assays for each sample. The amplified TCR libraries were sequenced using the Illumina high-throughput platform. Per the source publication's procedure: Clustering and dimensionality reduction relied on pairwise TCRdist distances among GMM-specific receptors from T cells that were either sorted ex vivo or expanded in vitro. Each clinical repertoire was assigned a mean NN-distance score, defined as the average TCRdist to the nearest 10% of tetramer-positive reference sequences. GEM TCR motif frequency was calculated as the fraction of unique TCRs that matched known GEM sequences by V/J usage and CDR3 length. Linear discriminant analysis with leave-one-out cross-validation, implemented in scikit-learn, was used to classify active tuberculosis. TCRdb stores this immuneACCESS table with in-frame sequences only. Part of the clones is absent; in the studies checked, under half of the shortfall reflects unresolved V genes, and no reason is known for the rest. For V, J and clone size, that table is used; D and trimming come from the DNA. This sample comprises about 32,000 clones, less than 95% of them detected only once. The biggest ten clones account for 8% of the sample.

The CDR3 goes from the cysteine to the phenylalanine over 15 residues. Kept here is only the CDR3 DNA, which spans 45 bases and is read in frame from base 1. CDR1 and CDR2, looked up from the germline V gene, are MDHEN and SYDVKM. For this chain, trimming is 3 bases at the V end and 6 bases at the J end, and the number of junction bases without a gene match is 4. The paper as a whole reports these results and caveats: With the diverse GMM-specific repertoire as input, a classifier achieved more than 85% accuracy (AUROC around 0.9), whereas GEM motif frequencies as input gave roughly 70% accuracy. The smaller NN-distances were partly driven by shorter CDR3-alpha lengths in active tuberculosis patients, and the difference for TCR-beta did not reach statistical significance. Clinical samples were selected based on the availability of cryopreserved specimens, with adults included as active tuberculosis cases and adolescents included as controls. Compared with IGRA-negative controls, TCR-alpha repertoires from active tuberculosis had smaller mean NN-distances to GMM-specific TCRs, which suggests that these TCRs underwent clonal expansion.

At study entry, adolescents were screened for latent tuberculosis infection using a tuberculin skin test and the QuantiFERON-TB GOLD In-Tube IGRA. Unsorted cryopreserved PBMC were immunosequenced, covering on average around 100,000 T cells per clinical donor. Eleven high schools in the Worcester region of the Western Cape, South Africa, served as enrollment sites for adolescents aged 12 to 18 years. Approximately ten adolescents infected with M. tuberculosis and about 10 uninfected adolescents were chosen and matched for age and sex. PBMC from adolescents were isolated by density centrifugation from freshly drawn heparinized blood and then cryopreserved.

This TCR was sampled from a donor between 10 and 35 years old with latent tuberculosis or without tuberculosis infection. The material sequenced was PBMCs. The V and J segments used are TRBV28 and TRBJ2-1, with TRBD1 identical over 11 junction bases. The CDR3 protein is CASSFLDRGRNEQFF. The bases read TGTGCCAGCAGTTTTTTGGACAGGGGGCGCAATGAGCAGTTCTTC.